This is a list of T cell receptor beta chains from one sample in a study of blood T cell repertoires in COVID-19. Method: immunoSEQ multiplex PCR; TCRdb's copy keeps in-frame clones and lacks some. The sample records approximately 100,000 clones, roughly 84% being singletons. Sequenced material: peripheral blood. The receptors were sampled from a woman aged 65 to 85 with acute or convalescent COVID-19. The CDR3 runs from the conserved cysteine through the conserved F or W. A D gene is named only where the DNA matches it firmly. Size tells how often a clone was seen (once, few, many) or the class of an expanded clone, and some rows leave it out.

>NA|NA|TRBJ2-2|TRBV11-2
CASSLELYTGELFF
TGTGCCAGCAGCTTAGAACTCTACACCGGGGAGCTGTTTTTT
>once|NA|TRBJ1-4|TRBV30
CAWGLGEKLFF
TGTGCCTGGGGTCTAGGTGAAAAACTGTTTTTT
>NA|TRBD1|TRBJ1-6|TRBV11-2
CASSPRQGPSSPLHF
TGTGCCAGCAGCCCGAGACAGGGGCCGAGTTCACCCCTCCACTTT
>few|TRBD1|TRBJ2-4|TRBV29-1
CSVDGQGGQNIQYF
TGCAGCGTTGACGGACAGGGGGGCCAAAACATTCAGTACTTC
>NA|NA|TRBJ2-1|TRBV11-3
CASSSTTNNEQFF
TGTGCCAGCAGTTCGACTACGAACAATGAGCAGTTCTTC
>few|NA|TRBJ1-4|TRBV28
CASTSSLALGEKLFF
TGTGCCAGCACCTCCTCATTGGCCCTAGGTGAAAAACTGTTTTTT
>once|NA|TRBJ1-1|TRBV7-9
CASSSGGGLNTEAFF
TGTGCCAGCAGCTCCGGTGGAGGGTTGAACACTGAAGCTTTCTTT
>NA|NA|TRBJ1-3|TRBV5-4
CASSQGLVGGNSGNTIYF
TGTGCCAGCAGCCAGGGTTTAGTTGGAGGGAACTCTGGAAACACCATATATTTT
>few|NA|TRBJ1-1|TRBV4-1
CASSQDMSMNTEAFF
TGCGCCAGCAGCCAAGACATGAGCATGAACACTGAAGCTTTCTTT
>NA|TRBD1|TRBJ1-2|TRBV7-2
CASSLARTGGYTF
TGTGCCAGCAGCTTAGCTCGGACAGGGGGCTACACCTTC
>NA|NA|TRBJ2-3|TRBV4-1
CASSQGLDSRTDTQYF
TGCGCCAGCAGCCAAGGCCTTGACAGCCGCACAGATACGCAGTATTTT
>NA|TRBD1|TRBJ1-1|TRBV7-9
CASSPTRTGGKAFF
TGTGCCAGCAGCCCGACGAGGACAGGGGGCAAAGCTTTCTTT
>NA|NA|TRBJ1-2|TRBV28
CASSLDSPYGYTF
TGTGCCAGCAGTTTGGACAGTCCCTATGGCTACACCTTC
>NA|TRBD1|TRBJ1-1|TRBV19
CASRKQGDGTEAFF
TGTGCCAGTAGAAAACAGGGGGATGGCACTGAAGCTTTCTTT
>NA|NA|TRBJ2-3|TRBV7-9
CASSIAGDTQYF
TGTGCCAGCAGTATTGCGGGGGATACGCAGTATTTT
>NA|NA|TRBJ1-4|TRBV6-5
CASSYGVQGLFF
TGTGCCAGCAGTTACGGGGTCCAGGGGCTGTTTTTT
>NA|NA|TRBJ2-1|TRBV29-1
CSVVWSDSSYNEQFF
TGCAGCGTTGTTTGGTCAGACAGCTCCTACAATGAGCAGTTCTTC
>NA|NA|TRBJ1-6|TRBV7-8
CASSRPRDTLGSPLHF
TGTGCCAGCAGCCGCCCTCGTGACACGCTGGGTTCACCCCTCCACTTT
>NA|NA|TRBJ1-1|TRBV6-1
CASSDPWGRTDTEAFF
TGTGCCAGCAGTGACCCCTGGGGGCGGACAGACACTGAAGCTTTCTTT
>NA|NA|TRBJ2-5|TRBV24-1
CATSGGGQVQETQYF
TGTGCCACCAGCGGGGGCGGACAGGTCCAAGAGACCCAGTACTTC
>NA|TRBD2|TRBJ2-1|TRBV6-2/TRBV6-3
CASSYPLAGKDEQFF
TGTGCCAGCAGTTACCCACTAGCGGGGAAGGACGAGCAGTTCTTC
>NA|NA|TRBJ2-1|TRBV6-6
CASNLGVIPNEQFF
TGTGCCAGCAACCTAGGGGTTATTCCCAATGAGCAGTTCTTC
>NA|NA|TRBJ1-2|TRBV7-9
CASSLGQGYGYTF
TGTGCCAGCAGCTTAGGGCAGGGTTATGGCTACACCTTC
>NA|NA|TRBJ2-1|TRBV5-1
CASSLLYLRGSDNEQFF
TGCGCCAGCAGCTTGTTGTATTTAAGGGGGTCGGACAATGAGCAGTTCTTC
>NA|TRBD1|TRBJ1-2|TRBV4-1
CASSQSRQGSYGYTF
TGCGCCAGCAGCCAATCCCGACAGGGAAGTTATGGCTACACCTTC
>NA|TRBD2|TRBJ2-5|TRBV7-2
CASSLGVSGGVWETQYF
TGTGCCAGCAGCTTAGGGGTTAGCGGGGGGGTGTGGGAGACCCAGTACTTC
>NA|TRBD1|TRBJ1-6|TRBV5-4
CASSVDRGVSPLHF
TGTGCCAGCAGCGTGGACAGGGGGGTGTCACCCCTCCACTTT
>NA|TRBD2|TRBJ2-2|TRBV24-1
CATSDFAGGPSGELFF
TGTGCCACCAGTGATTTCGCGGGAGGGCCATCCGGGGAGCTGTTTTTT
>NA|NA|TRBJ2-3|TRBV5-1
CASSWAGAPSTDTQYF
TGCGCCAGCAGCTGGGCAGGGGCCCCTAGCACAGATACGCAGTATTTT
>few|TRBD1|TRBJ1-2|TRBV28
CASSPGQGKNGYTF
TGTGCCAGCAGTCCGGGACAGGGTAAGAATGGCTACACCTTC
>NA|NA|TRBJ1-1|TRBV18
CASSPRVPQQRGSNTEAFF
TGTGCCAGCTCACCAAGGGTGCCTCAACAACGGGGGTCGAACACTGAAGCTTTCTTT
>NA|TRBD2|TRBJ2-3|TRBV29-1
CSVQPPSRGGTTSTDTQYF
TGCAGCGTTCAACCACCCAGTCGGGGGGGAACAACTAGCACAGATACGCAGTATTTT
>NA|NA|TRBJ1-2|TRBV7-2
CASRRGGEYGYTF
TGTGCCAGCAGACGAGGAGGGGAGTATGGCTACACCTTC
>NA|TRBD2|TRBJ2-3|TRBV5-4
CASSLELAGGHTQYF
TGTGCCAGCAGCTTGGAACTAGCGGGGGGACATACGCAGTATTTT
>once|NA|TRBJ2-1|TRBV19
CASSITAAGVGNEQFF
TGTGCCAGTAGTATTACTGCGGCAGGGGTGGGGAATGAGCAGTTCTTC
>NA|NA|TRBJ2-6|TRBV19
CASSSVLGSGANVLTF
TGTGCCAGTAGCAGCGTACTAGGCTCCGGGGCCAACGTCCTGACTTTC
>NA|NA|TRBJ1-1|TRBV5-1
CASSFQGMNTEAFF
TGCGCCAGCAGCTTTCAGGGTATGAACACTGAAGCTTTCTTT
>NA|TRBD2|TRBJ2-5|TRBV4-1
CASSQTSGAYQETQYF
TGCGCCAGCAGCCAAACTAGCGGGGCGTACCAAGAGACCCAGTACTTC
>NA|TRBD2|TRBJ2-3|TRBV24-1
CATSTRTSGRSADTQYF
TGTGCCACCAGTACGCGGACTAGCGGGAGATCCGCAGATACGCAGTATTTT
>NA|TRBD2|TRBJ2-1|TRBV5-1
CASGETSGGGEQFF
TGCGCCAGCGGGGAGACTAGCGGGGGCGGTGAGCAGTTCTTC
>NA|NA|TRBJ1-1|TRBV14
CASALSRGEGGNTEAFF
TGTGCCAGCGCCCTAAGCCGGGGGGAGGGAGGGAACACTGAAGCTTTCTTT
>few|TRBD1|TRBJ1-5|TRBV5-1
CASSLWASGGQVNQPQHF
TGCGCCAGCAGCTTGTGGGCGAGCGGTGGACAGGTCAATCAGCCCCAGCATTTT
>NA|NA|TRBJ1-2|TRBV7-8
CASSLDRARGYTF
TGTGCCAGCAGCTTAGACAGGGCTAGGGGCTACACCTTC
>NA|TRBD1|TRBJ1-6|TRBV2
CASRGQGSSYNSPLHF
TGTGCCAGCAGGGGACAGGGGAGCTCCTATAATTCACCCCTCCACTTT
>NA|TRBD1|TRBJ1-1|TRBV29-1
CSVEDQGGTGAF
TGCAGCGTTGAAGATCAAGGAGGGACAGGGGCCTTT